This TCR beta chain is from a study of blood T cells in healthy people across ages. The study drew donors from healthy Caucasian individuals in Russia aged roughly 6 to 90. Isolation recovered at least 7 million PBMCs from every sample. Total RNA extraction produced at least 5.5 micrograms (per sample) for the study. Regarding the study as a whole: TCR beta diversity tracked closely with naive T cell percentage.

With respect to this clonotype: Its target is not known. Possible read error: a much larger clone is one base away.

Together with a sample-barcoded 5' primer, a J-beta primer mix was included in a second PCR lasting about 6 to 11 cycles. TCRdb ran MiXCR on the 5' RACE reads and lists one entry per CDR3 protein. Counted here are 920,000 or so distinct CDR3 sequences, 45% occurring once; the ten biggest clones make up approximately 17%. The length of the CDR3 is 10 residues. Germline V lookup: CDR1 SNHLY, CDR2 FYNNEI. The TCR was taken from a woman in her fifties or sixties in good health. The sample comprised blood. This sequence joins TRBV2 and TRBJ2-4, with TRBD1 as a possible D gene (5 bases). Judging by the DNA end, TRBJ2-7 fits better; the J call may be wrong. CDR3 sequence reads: CASQGYEQYF. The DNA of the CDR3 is TGTGCCAGCCAGGGCTACGAGCAGTACTTC.